The 22 T cell receptor beta chains below were found in one sample sequenced in a study of T cell responses to AZD1222 COVID-19 vaccine. Assay: immunoSEQ multiplex PCR; the TCRdb copy retains only in-frame clones and omits some. Of 150,000 or so clones listed, 89% were seen once; the top ten hold 5.1%. The sequencing here drew on peripheral blood, taken on day 0 of AZD1222 vaccination. These receptors originate from an adult in good health.

This clone was found once. The CDR3 here is CASSPRGTNTEAFF. The DNA for the CDR3 is TGTGCCAGCAGCCCCCGGGGCACGAACACTGAAGCTTTCTTT. This rearrangement joins TRBV6-6 to TRBJ1-1; D possibly corresponds to TRBD1 (5 bases). There are 14 residues in the CDR3. Germline V gene sequence: CDR1 MNHNY, CDR2 SVGAGI (reference sequence). V lost 6 bases, J lost 1 base, and 12 bases lay in between.

This clone has just a few counts. The chain carries TRBV18 and TRBJ1-3, with TRBD1 as a possible D gene (6 bases). V lost 5 bases to trimming and J lost 1 base, with 9 bases between them. Germline V lookup: CDR1 KGHSH, CDR2 LQKENI. The CDR3 covers 14 residues. The DNA for the CDR3 is TGTGCCAGCTCAGAAGGGACATCTGGAAACACCATATATTTT. Its translation is CASSEGTSGNTIYF.

The chain links TRBV28 to TRBJ1-2, with 7 bases matching TRBD1. The CDR3 length is 14 residues. Trimming took 1 base from V and 7 from J; bases not matched to a gene: 6. Germline CDR1 is MDHEN and CDR2 is SYDVKM. The CDR3 DNA reads as TGTGCCAGCAGTTTATCGGGCAGGGGGGTTGGCTACACCTTC. This translates into CASSLSGRGVGYTF.

This clone occurred a few times. The chain carries TRBV3-1 (or the pseudogene TRBV3-2) and TRBJ2-7; TRBD1 agrees at 11 bases. CDR1 is LGHDT, CDR2 YNNKEL, per germline (reference sequence). This CDR3 is 16 amino acids long. The ends lost 4 bases at V and 6 bases at J; junction bases unmatched: 11. The CDR3 region is CASSLQIRTGGSEQYF. The CDR3 bases are TGTGCCAGCAGCCTTCAGATCAGGACAGGGGGCTCCGAGCAGTACTTC.

The chain joins TRBV9 to TRBJ1-1; tentatively, D is TRBD1 (5 bases). Between the trimmed V and J ends, which lost 3 bases and 5 bases, there was a span of 23 bases. CDR3 length: 17 amino acids. Germline V lookup: CDR1 SGDLS, CDR2 YYNGEE. The CDR3 loop reads CASSAHAWGRGFTEAFF. CDR3 coding DNA: TGTGCCAGCAGCGCTCATGCGTGGGGCCGGGGGTTTACTGAAGCTTTCTTT.

The chain joins TRBV7-9 to TRBJ2-7, with D possibly matching TRBD2 (5 bases). V was cut by 5 bases and J by 4 bases, with 15 bases left in between. The length of the CDR3 is 14 residues. Germline lookup yields CDR1 SEHNR and CDR2 FQNEAQ (reference sequence). The CDR3 loop reads CASSRNRGSYEQYF. The CDR3 DNA is TGTGCCAGCAGCAGAAATCGGGGTTCATACGAGCAGTACTTC.

As to this clone: The germline gene is not matched at one end of the junction; a read error may be the cause. The V gene is TRBV4-3, the J gene TRBJ1-1; D unresolved. Germline V lookup: CDR1 LGHNA, CDR2 YSLEER. The CDR3 covers 13 residues. The CDR3 loop is CASSQVTPPEAFF. CDR3 sequence (DNA): TGCGCCAGCAGTCAAGTTACCCCCCCTGAAGCTTTCTTT.

V is TRBV19 and J is TRBJ1-5; no reliable D call. Germline CDR1 is LNHDA and CDR2 is SQIVND (reference sequence). There are 16 residues in the CDR3. Trimming cost V 3 bases and J 0 bases, with 12 bases left between them. The CDR3 protein is CASSMATSYSNQPQHF. The CDR3, as DNA: TGTGCCAGTAGTATGGCCACATCATATAGCAATCAGCCCCAGCATTTT.

The V and J genes are TRBV5-6 and TRBJ1-2, with TRBD1 matching 10 bases. Germline CDR1 and CDR2: SGHDT and YYEEEE. Germline trimming cut 3 bases from V and 6 bases from J; bases unmatched to any gene: 11. CDR3 length: 16 amino acids. The CDR3 reads CASSWTQRQGADGYTF. The CDR3, as DNA: TGTGCCAGCAGCTGGACCCAAAGACAGGGGGCTGATGGCTACACCTTC.

The chain is built from TRBV28 and TRBJ1-2; D is unclear. Trimming left V 3 bases short and J 3 bases short, with 14 bases between. The CDR3 runs 15 residues. Per germline, CDR1 MDHEN and CDR2 SYDVKM. CDR3 residues: CASSFLSRVDYGYTF. The CDR3 DNA sequence: TGTGCCAGCAGTTTTCTCTCCCGAGTTGACTATGGCTACACCTTC.

V is TRBV6-5 and J is TRBJ2-7; 12 bases are a match to TRBD2. V lost 3 bases to trimming and J lost 3 bases; unmatched junction nucleotides: 3. This CDR3 has 15 amino acids. Germline V gives CDR1 MNHEY, CDR2 SVGAGI. CDR3 nucleotides: TGTGCCAGCAGTTATCTAGCGGGAGGGTTCTACGAGCAGTACTTC. It is translated as CASSYLAGGFYEQYF.

This chain uses TRBV6-5 with TRBJ1-5; D not resolved. This CDR3 has 14 residues. In germline, CDR1 is MNHEY, CDR2 SVGAGI. Trimming left V 0 bases short and J 5 bases short, with 8 bases between. The CDR3 coding sequence is TGTGCCAGCAGTTACTCGAATGGGGATCAGCCCCAGCATTTT. The encoded protein is CASSYSNGDQPQHF.

Written as DNA, the CDR3 is TGTGCCAGCAGCCAGATTAGCGGGAGAATAAACAATGAGCAGTTCTTC. Its translation: CASSQISGRINNEQFF. The rearrangement links TRBV3-1 (or the pseudogene TRBV3-2) to TRBJ2-1, with 9 bases fitting TRBD2. V was pared by 3 bases and J by 5 bases, with 8 bases of the junction left unmatched. The CDR3 is made up of 16 amino acids. Germline CDR1 reads LGHDT; CDR2 reads YNNKEL (reference sequence).

This sequence joins TRBV2 and TRBJ1-1, with 7 bases identical to TRBD1. Germline-derived CDR1 and CDR2 are SNHLY and FYNNEI. The V gene end was trimmed by 7 bases and the J gene end by 1 base; junction bases not matched to a gene: 3. The CDR3 spans 13 residues. The CDR3 bases are TGTGCCAGCACCCGGACAGGGAACACTGAAGCTTTCTTT. Translating it yields CASTRTGNTEAFF.

The chain is built from TRBV25-1 and TRBJ2-7; D uncertain. The germline V gene encodes CDR1 MGHDK and CDR2 SYGVNS. Trimming cost V 4 bases and J 5 bases, with 15 bases left between them. The CDR3 has 14 residues. The CDR3 region is CASSVASSFHEQYF. In DNA form, the CDR3 reads TGTGCCAGCAGTGTGGCTAGTTCTTTCCACGAGCAGTACTTC.

The chain carries TRBV12-3 or TRBV12-4 and TRBJ2-1, with 8 bases lining up with TRBD1. Losses at the gene ends were 5 bases for V and 8 bases for J; bases not matched to a gene: 5. This CDR3 is 13 amino acids long. The CDR3 DNA sequence: TGTGCCAGCAGTCGGGACAGGTACGATGAGCAGTTCTTC. Translation: CASSRDRYDEQFF.

V is TRBV4-1 and J is TRBJ1-5; 7 positions agree with TRBD1. The CDR3 covers 16 residues. After removal of 4 bases from V and 4 bases from J, the junction contained 10 bases not matched to a gene. Per the germline V gene, CDR1 is MGHRA and CDR2 is YSYEKL. The CDR3 nucleotides read TGCGCCAGCAGCCCCGGACCGGGACAGCTAAATCAGCCCCAGCATTTT. Translation: CASSPGPGQLNQPQHF.

This clone was detected a few times. This chain's CDR3 is CASSPPGRSAQETQYF. The CDR3 coding sequence is TGTGCCAGCAGCCCGCCGGGACGGAGCGCCCAAGAGACCCAGTACTTC. This sequence joins TRBV7-9 and TRBJ2-5; tentatively, D is TRBD1 or TRBD2 (5 bases each). The CDR3 is 16 residues long. Germline loops: CDR1 SEHNR, CDR2 FQNEAQ (reference sequence). Deletions cut 5 bases from V and 1 base from J, with 17 bases between.

The chain employs TRBV7-9 and TRBJ2-1; 8 bases are shared with TRBD1. The germline V gene has CDR1 SEHNR and CDR2 FQNEAQ (reference sequence). CDR3 length: 19 residues. With V trimmed by 7 bases and J by 9 bases, 26 bases remained unmatched. This chain's CDR3 is CASTVCLRQGATALGEQFF. The CDR3 bases are TGTGCCAGCACCGTTTGTTTGCGGCAGGGGGCGACAGCCCTAGGTGAGCAGTTCTTC.

This clone was seen once. V usage is TRBV5-1 and J usage is TRBJ2-3; TRBD1 agrees at 7 bases. Unmatched junction bases numbered 5, after V lost 0 bases and J lost 1 base. The CDR3 totals 16 residues. Germline loops: CDR1 SGHRS, CDR2 YFSETQ. Here the CDR3 DNA reads TGCGCCAGCAGCTTGGGGACAGGTATCCGCACAGATACGCAGTATTTT. This translates into CASSLGTGIRTDTQYF.

The rearrangement uses TRBV7-2 and TRBJ1-3; D might be TRBD1 (6 bases). The CDR3 has 15 amino acids. V lost 3 bases, J lost 4 bases, and 13 bases lay in between. The germline CDR1 and CDR2 sequences are SGHTA and FQGNSA. The CDR3: CASSFDQGRGNTIYF. DNA for the CDR3: TGTGCCAGCAGCTTTGATCAGGGGAGGGGAAACACCATATATTTT.

The chain has TRBV6-6 and TRBJ1-2; D gene unclear. CDR3 length: 12 amino acids. The V gene's germline CDR1 is MNHNY and CDR2 SVGAGI (reference sequence). V was pared by 2 bases and J by 3 bases, with 4 bases between. This chain's CDR3 is CASSYPDYGYTF. The CDR3 coding sequence is TGTGCCAGCAGTTACCCGGACTATGGCTACACCTTC.